This T cell receptor beta chain was obtained from a study of T-cell memory formation after mild COVID-19. As for the study in general: There were largely donor-specific TCR clusters. General observations from the study: Proof of SARS-CoV-2 specificity was absent for the second-wave clones that crested on day 37.

Germline V gene sequence: CDR1 LGHDT, CDR2 YNNKEL (reference sequence). This CDR3 is built from 14 residues. Trimming pared 4 bases from V and 4 bases from J, leaving 11 bases between. Comment on this clonotype: Its antigen remains unknown.

MiXCR, applied by TCRdb to the 5' RACE reads, yields one record per CDR3 protein. The repertoire has 530,000 or so distinct CDR3 sequences, around 15% of them found once; the top ten carry approximately 8.1%. This TCR was recovered from an adult woman who had mild COVID-19 (a few samples of this study predate the infection). Cell type and time point are not known. Sample: PBMCs or a T cell subset sorted from them (not recorded which). The genes are TRBV3-1 and TRBJ1-5; D is uncertain. CDR3 in DNA: TGTGCCAGCAGCCGAGTGGGAGATAATCAGCCCCAGCATTTT. Its protein product is CASSRVGDNQPQHF.